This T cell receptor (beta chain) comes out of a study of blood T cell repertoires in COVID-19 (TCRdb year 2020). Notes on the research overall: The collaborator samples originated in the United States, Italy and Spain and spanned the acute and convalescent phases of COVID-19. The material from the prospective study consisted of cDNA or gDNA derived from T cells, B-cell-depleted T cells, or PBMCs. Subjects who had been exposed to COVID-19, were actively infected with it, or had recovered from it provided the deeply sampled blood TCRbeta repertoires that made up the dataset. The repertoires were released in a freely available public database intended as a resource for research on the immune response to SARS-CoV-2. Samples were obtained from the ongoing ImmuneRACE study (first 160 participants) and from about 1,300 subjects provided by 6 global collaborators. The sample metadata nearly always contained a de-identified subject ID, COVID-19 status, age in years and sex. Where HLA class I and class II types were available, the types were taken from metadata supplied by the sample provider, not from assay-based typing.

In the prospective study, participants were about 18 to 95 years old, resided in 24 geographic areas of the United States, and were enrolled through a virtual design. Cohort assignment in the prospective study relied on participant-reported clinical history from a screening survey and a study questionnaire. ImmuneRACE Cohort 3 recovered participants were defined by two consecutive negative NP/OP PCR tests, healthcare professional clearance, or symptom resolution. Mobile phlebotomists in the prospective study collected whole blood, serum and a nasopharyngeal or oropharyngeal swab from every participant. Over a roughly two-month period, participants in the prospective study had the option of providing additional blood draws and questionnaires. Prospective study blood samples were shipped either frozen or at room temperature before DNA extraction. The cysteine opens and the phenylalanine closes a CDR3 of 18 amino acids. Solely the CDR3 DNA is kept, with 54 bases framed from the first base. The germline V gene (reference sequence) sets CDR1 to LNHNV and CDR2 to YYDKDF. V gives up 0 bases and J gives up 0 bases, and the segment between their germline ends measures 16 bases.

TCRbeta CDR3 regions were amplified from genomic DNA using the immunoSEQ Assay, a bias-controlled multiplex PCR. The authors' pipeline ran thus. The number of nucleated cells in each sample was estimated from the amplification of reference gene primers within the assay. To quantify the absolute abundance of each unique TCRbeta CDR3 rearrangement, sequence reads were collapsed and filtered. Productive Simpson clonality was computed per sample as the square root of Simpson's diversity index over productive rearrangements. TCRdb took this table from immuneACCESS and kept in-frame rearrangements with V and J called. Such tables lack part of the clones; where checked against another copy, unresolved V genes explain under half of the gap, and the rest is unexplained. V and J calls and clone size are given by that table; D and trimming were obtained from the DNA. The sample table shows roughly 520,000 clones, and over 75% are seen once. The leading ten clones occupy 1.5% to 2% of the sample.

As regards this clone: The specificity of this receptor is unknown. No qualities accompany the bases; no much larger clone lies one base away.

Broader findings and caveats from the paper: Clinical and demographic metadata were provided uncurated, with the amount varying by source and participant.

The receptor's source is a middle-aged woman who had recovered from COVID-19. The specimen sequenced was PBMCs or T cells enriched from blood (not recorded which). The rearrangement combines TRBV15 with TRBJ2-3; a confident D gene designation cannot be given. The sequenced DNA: TGTGCCACCAGCAGAGATCTTGGAAGCGATTTTAGCACAGATACGCAGTATTTT. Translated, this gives CATSRDLGSDFSTDTQYF.